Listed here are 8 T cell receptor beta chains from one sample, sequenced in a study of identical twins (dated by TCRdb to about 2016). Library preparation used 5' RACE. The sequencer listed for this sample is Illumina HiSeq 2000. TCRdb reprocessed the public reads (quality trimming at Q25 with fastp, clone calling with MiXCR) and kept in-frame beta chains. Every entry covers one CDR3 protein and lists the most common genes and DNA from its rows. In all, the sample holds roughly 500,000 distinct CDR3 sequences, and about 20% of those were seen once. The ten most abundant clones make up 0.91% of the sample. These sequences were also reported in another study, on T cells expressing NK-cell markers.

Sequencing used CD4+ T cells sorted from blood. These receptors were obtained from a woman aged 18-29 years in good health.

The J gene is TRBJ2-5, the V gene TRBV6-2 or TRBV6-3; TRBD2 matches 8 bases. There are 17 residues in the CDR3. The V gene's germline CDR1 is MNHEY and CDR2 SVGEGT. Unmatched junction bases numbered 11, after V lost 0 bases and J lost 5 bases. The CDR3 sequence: CASSYSIDGGRSETQYF. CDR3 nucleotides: TGTGCCAGCAGTTACTCGATTGACGGCGGGAGGTCGGAGACCCAGTACTTC.

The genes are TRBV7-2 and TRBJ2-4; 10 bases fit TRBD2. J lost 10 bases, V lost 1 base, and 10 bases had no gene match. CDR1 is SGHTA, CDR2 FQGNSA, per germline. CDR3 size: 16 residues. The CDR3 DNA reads TGTGCCAGCAGCTTAGGGGTCTCTAGCGGGAGTCGAATTCAGTACTTC. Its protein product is CASSLGVSSGSRIQYF.

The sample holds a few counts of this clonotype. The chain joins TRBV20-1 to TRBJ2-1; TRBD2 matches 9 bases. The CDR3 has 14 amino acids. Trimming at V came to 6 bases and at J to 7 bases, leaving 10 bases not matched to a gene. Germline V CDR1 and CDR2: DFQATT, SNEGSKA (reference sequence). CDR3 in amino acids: CSAAKREVFNEQFF. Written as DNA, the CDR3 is TGCAGTGCGGCTAAGCGGGAGGTTTTTAATGAGCAGTTCTTC.

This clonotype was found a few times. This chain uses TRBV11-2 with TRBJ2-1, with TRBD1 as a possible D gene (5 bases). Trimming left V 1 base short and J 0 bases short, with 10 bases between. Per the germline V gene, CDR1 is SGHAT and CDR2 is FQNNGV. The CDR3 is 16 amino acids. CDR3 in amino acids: CASSLGQSNSYNEQFF. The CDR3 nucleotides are TGTGCCAGCAGCTTAGGACAGTCCAACTCCTACAATGAGCAGTTCTTC.

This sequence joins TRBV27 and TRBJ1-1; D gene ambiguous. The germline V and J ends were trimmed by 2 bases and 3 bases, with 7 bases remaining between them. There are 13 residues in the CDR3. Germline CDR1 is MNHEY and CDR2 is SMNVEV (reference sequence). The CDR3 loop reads CASSLGVDTEAFF. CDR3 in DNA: TGTGCCAGCAGTTTAGGGGTCGACACTGAAGCTTTCTTT.

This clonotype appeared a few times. The DNA of the CDR3 is TGTGCCAGCAGGCCTGGGGGGGCTGGCGATACGCAGTATTTT. It encodes CASRPGGAGDTQYF. The chain employs TRBV27 and TRBJ2-3, with D perhaps matching TRBD2 (7 bases). CDR3 length: 14 amino acids. The germline V and J ends were trimmed by 6 bases and 6 bases, with 16 bases remaining between them. Germline-derived CDR1 and CDR2 are MNHEY and SMNVEV (reference sequence).

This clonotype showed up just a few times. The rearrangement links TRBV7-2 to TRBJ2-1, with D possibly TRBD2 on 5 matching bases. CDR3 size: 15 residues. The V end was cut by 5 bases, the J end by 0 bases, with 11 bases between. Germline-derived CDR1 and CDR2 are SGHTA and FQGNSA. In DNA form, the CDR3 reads TGTGCCAGCAGCCCTTCCGGGATCTCCTACAATGAGCAGTTCTTC. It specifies CASSPSGISYNEQFF.

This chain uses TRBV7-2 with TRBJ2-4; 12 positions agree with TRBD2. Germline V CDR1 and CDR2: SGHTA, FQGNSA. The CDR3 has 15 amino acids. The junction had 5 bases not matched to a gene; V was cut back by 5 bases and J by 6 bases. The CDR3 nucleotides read TGTGCCAGCAGCCCAGGGGGACTAGCGGGAAACATTCAGTACTTC. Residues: CASSPGGLAGNIQYF.